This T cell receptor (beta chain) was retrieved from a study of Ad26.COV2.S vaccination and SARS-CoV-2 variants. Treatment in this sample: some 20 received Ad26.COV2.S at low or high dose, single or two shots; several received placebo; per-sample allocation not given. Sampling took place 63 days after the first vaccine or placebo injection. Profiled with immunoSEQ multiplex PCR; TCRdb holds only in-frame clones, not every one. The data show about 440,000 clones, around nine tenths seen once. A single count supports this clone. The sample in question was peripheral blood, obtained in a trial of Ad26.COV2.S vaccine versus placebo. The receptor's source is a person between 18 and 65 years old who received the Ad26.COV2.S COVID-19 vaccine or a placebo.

Here the CDR3 reads CASSLLGNQPQHF. The DNA for the CDR3 is TGTGCCAGCAGCTTGCTGGGCAATCAGCCCCAGCATTTT. This chain uses TRBV5-5 with TRBJ1-5; the D is unclear. The CDR3 covers 13 residues. CDR1 is SGHKS and CDR2 is YYEKEE in the germline V gene (reference sequence). V gave up 1 base and J gave up 2 bases, with 4 bases separating them.